This entry concerns a single TCR beta chain. The CDR3 extends over 15 amino acids. The V segment lost 3 bases and the J segment 5 bases; nucleotides outside the gene matches: 8. CDR1 and CDR2 from the germline V gene are LNHDA and SQIVND (reference sequence). These data are taken from a study of cytomegalovirus exposure and HLA in healthy donors. On the study more broadly: There were 90 million to 130 million unique TCR beta sequences, drawn from approximately 180 million T cells, in an earlier analysis.

Both 60 Vbeta primers and 13 Jbeta primers went into the PCR. TCRdb's copy holds only in-frame clones and misses some; the assay was immunoSEQ multiplex PCR. The sample shows fewer than 200,000 clones, 70% to 80% of them seen only once. This sequence joins TRBV19 and TRBJ2-5; 8 bases map to TRBD2. Sample: PBMCs. The receptor's source is a female donor in good health and CMV-seronegative. The CDR3 region has the DNA TGTGCCAGTAGTATGCGAGCGGGGGTACGGGAGACCCAGTACTTC. Protein sequence: CASSMRAGVRETQYF.